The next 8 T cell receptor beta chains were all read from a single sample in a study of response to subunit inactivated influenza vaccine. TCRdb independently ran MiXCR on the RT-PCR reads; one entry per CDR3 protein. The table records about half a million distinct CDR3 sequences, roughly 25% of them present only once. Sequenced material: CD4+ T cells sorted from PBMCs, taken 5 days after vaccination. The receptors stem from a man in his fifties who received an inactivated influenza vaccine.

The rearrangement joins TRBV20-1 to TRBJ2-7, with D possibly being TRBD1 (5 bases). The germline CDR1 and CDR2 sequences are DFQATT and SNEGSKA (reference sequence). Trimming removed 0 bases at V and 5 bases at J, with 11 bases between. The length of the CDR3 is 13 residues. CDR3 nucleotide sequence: TGCAGTGCTAGAGATCAGGGTCAGAACGAGCAGTACTTC. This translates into CSARDQGQNEQYF.

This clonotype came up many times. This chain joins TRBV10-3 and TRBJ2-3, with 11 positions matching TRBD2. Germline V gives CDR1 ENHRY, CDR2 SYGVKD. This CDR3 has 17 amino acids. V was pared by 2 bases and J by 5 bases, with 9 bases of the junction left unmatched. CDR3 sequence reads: CAISETSGGVKGDTQYF. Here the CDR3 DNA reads TGTGCCATCAGTGAGACTAGCGGGGGCGTTAAAGGAGATACGCAGTATTTT.

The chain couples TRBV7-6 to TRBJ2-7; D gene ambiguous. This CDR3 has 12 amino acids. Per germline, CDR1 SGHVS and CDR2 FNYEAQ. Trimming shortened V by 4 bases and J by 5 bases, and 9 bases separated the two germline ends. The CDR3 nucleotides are TGTGCCAGCAGCTCCCCTGGCCACGAGCAGTACTTC. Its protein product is CASSSPGHEQYF.

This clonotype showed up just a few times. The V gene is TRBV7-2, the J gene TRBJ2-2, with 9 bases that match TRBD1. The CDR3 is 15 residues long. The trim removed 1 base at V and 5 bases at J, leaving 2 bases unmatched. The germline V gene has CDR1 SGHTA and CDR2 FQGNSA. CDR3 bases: TGTGCCAGCAGCTTAGTGGGACAGGGAACCGGGGAGCTGTTTTTT. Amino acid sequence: CASSLVGQGTGELFF.

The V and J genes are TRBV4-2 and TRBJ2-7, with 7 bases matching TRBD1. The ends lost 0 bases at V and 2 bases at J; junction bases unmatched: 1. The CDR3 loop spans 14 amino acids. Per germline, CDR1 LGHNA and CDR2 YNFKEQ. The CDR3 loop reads CASSQEGQTYEQYF. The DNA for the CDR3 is TGTGCCAGCAGCCAAGAGGGACAGACCTACGAGCAGTACTTC.

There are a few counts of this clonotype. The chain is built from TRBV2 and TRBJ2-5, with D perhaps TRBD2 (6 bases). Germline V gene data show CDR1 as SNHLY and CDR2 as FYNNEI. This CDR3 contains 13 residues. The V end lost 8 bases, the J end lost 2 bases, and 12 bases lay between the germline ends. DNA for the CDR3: TGTGCCAGCTCTTGGGGGGTACAAGAGACCCAGTACTTC. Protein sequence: CASSWGVQETQYF.

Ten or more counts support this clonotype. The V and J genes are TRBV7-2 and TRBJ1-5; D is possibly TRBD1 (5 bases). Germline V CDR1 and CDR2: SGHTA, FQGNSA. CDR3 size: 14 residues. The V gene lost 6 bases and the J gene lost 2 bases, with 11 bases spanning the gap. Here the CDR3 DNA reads TGTGCCAGCAGTTTGGGGGTTGGCAATCAGCCCCAGCATTTT. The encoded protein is CASSLGVGNQPQHF. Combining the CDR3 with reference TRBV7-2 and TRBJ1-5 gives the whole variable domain GAGVSQSPSNKVTEKGKDVELRCDPISGHTALYWYRQSLGQGLEFLIYFQGNSAPDKSGLPSDRFSAERTGGSVSTLTIQRTQQEDSAVYLCASSLGVGNQPQHFGDGTRLSIL.

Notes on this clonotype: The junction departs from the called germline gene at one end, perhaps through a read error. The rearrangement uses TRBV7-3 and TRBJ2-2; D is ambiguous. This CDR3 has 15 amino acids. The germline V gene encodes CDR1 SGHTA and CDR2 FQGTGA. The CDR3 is CASSLTLYPPGELFF. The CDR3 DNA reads TGTGCCAGCAGCCTAACCCTTTACCCACCCGGGGAGCTGTTTTTT.